What follows are 25 T cell receptor beta chains derived from one specimen sequenced in a study of beta chain features in type 1 diabetes. The isolated RNA, all of it, was reverse transcribed, so expressed TCRB transcripts were what got sequenced. Only in-frame clones appear in the TCRdb table, and some are missing; sequencing was by immunoSEQ multiplex PCR. The sample yields some 410,000 clones, roughly 10% seen once. The material sequenced was naive CD4+ T cells from blood. Receptors were obtained from a woman aged 18-29 years in good health.

The chain employs TRBV7-2 and TRBJ2-4; a possible D gene is TRBD1 (6 bases). V was shortened by 2 bases and J by 1 base, with 12 bases between the two germline ends. This CDR3 is 16 amino acids long. Germline V gene lookup returns CDR1 SGHTA and CDR2 FQGNSA. CDR3 nucleotides: TGTGCCAGCAGCTTATCAGGGGCGGTGGCCAAAAACATTCAGTACTTC. Residues: CASSLSGAVAKNIQYF.

CDR3 sequence reads: CASSLGLGPSYEQYV. As DNA, the CDR3 is TGTGCCAGCAGCTTAGGTTTAGGGCCCTCCTACGAGCAGTACGTC. This sequence joins TRBV7-2 and TRBJ2-7; D gene ambiguous. Per the germline V gene, CDR1 is SGHTA and CDR2 is FQGNSA. Trimming stripped 1 base from V and 0 bases from J, with 10 bases between. The CDR3 is made up of 15 amino acids.

This chain links TRBV30 with TRBJ1-2; tentatively, D is TRBD1 (6 bases). This CDR3 contains 11 residues. Germline loops: CDR1 GTSNPN, CDR2 SVGIG (reference sequence). Trimming removed 3 bases at V and 8 bases at J, with 10 bases between. CDR3 sequence (DNA): TGTGCCTGGAGCTCGCAGGGGGGCTACACCTTC. Amino acid sequence: CAWSSQGGYTF. Combining the CDR3 with reference TRBV30 and TRBJ1-2 gives the whole variable domain SQTIHQWPATLVQPVGSPLSLECTVEGTSNPNLYWYRQAAGRGLQLLFYSVGIGQISSEVPQNLSASRPQDRQFILSSKKLLLSDSGFYLCAWSSQGGYTFGSGTRLTVV.

The rearrangement joins TRBV5-6 to TRBJ2-7; D is unclear. V dropped 5 bases and J dropped 3 bases, with 15 bases sitting between them. The germline CDR1 and CDR2 sequences are SGHDT and YYEEEE. There are 14 residues in the CDR3. DNA for the CDR3: TGTGCCAGCAGTACCCTGGGTCAGGTCTACGAGCAGTACGTC. It is translated as CASSTLGQVYEQYV.

This clone was found a few times. The CDR3 sequence is CAWSKQASSNQPQHF. For the CDR3, the DNA is TGTGCCTGGAGTAAACAGGCGAGTAGCAATCAGCCCCAGCATTTT. The chain has TRBV30 and TRBJ1-5; maybe TRBD1 (5 bases). The CDR3 runs to 15 residues. Germline assignment: CDR1 GTSNPN and CDR2 SVGIG (reference sequence). Trimming removed 2 bases at V and 0 bases at J, with 11 bases between.

This clone was seen only a few times. The chain employs TRBV6-5 and TRBJ1-1; tentative D call: TRBD1 (6 bases). CDR1 MNHEY and CDR2 SVGAGI come from the germline V gene. V lost 6 bases to trimming and J lost 5 bases, with 16 bases between them. The CDR3 has 14 residues. Written as DNA, the CDR3 is TGTGCCAGCAGCATGAGCGGGGGGCGGACTGAAGCTTTCTTT. Translation gives CASSMSGGRTEAFF.

The chain uses TRBV27 and TRBJ2-3, with TRBD2 identical over 11 bases. Germline lookup yields CDR1 MNHEY and CDR2 SMNVEV (reference sequence). This CDR3 is 16 amino acids long. V lost 7 bases, J lost 0 bases, and 6 bases stayed unmatched. The CDR3 here is CASKGLAGGSTDTQYF. The CDR3 DNA sequence: TGTGCCAGCAAAGGGCTAGCGGGGGGAAGCACAGATACGCAGTATTTT.

V gene TRBV2 combines with J gene TRBJ2-5, with 8 nucleotides matching TRBD1. V lost 5 bases and J lost 1; bases outside the gene matches: 3. CDR1 is SNHLY, CDR2 FYNNEI, per germline. The CDR3 is made up of 14 amino acids. CDR3 coding DNA: TGTGCCAGCAGTCAGGGGACAGGCCAAGAGACCCAGTACTTC. Translated, it gives CASSQGTGQETQYF.

The chain couples TRBV15 to TRBJ1-4; D gene unclear. Trimming took 5 bases from V and 10 from J, leaving 17 bases between them. This CDR3 is built from 14 residues. The germline CDR1 and CDR2 sequences are LNHNV and YYDKDF (reference sequence). The CDR3 is CATSVAGVVGKLFF. The CDR3 nucleotides are TGTGCCACCAGCGTCGCAGGTGTGGTTGGAAAACTGTTTTTT.

This clone has only a few counts. The V call is TRBV7-9, the J call TRBJ1-6; D gene uncertain. Germline values: CDR1 SEHNR, CDR2 FQNEAQ (reference sequence). This CDR3 region has 14 residues. Trimming stripped 1 base from V and 10 bases from J, with 11 bases between. The CDR3 is CASSLETLGSPLHF. The CDR3 DNA is TGTGCCAGCAGCTTAGAGACATTGGGATCACCCCTCCACTTT.

This clone has only a few counts. The chain has TRBV28 and TRBJ2-1; 8 nucleotides agree with TRBD2. J gave up 10 bases and V 6 bases, and 14 bases lay outside the gene matches. The CDR3 totals 15 residues. The V gene's germline CDR1 is MDHEN and CDR2 SYDVKM. CDR3 coding DNA: TGTGCCAGCAGCCCTGGTGGCGGGAGGTTCAGGGAGCAGTTCTTC. It encodes CASSPGGGRFREQFF.

The chain employs TRBV14 and TRBJ2-5; the D gene is possibly TRBD1 (5 bases). CDR1 SGHDN and CDR2 FVKESK come from the germline V gene. V lost 3 bases, J lost 4 bases, and 12 bases lay in between. This CDR3 is 14 amino acids long. The CDR3 spells CASSHAGPRETQYF. In DNA form, the CDR3 reads TGTGCCAGCAGCCATGCAGGGCCACGAGAGACCCAGTACTTC.

This clone was observed once. The chain employs TRBV5-4 and TRBJ1-1; D not certain. This CDR3 is 16 amino acids long. The germline CDR1 and CDR2 sequences are SGHNT and YYREEE (reference sequence). V shed 0 bases and J shed 1 base, with 13 bases lying between them. The CDR3 DNA reads TGTGCCAGCAGCTTGGACGGCGGAATTCGGAACACTGAAGCTTTCTTT. The encoded protein is CASSLDGGIRNTEAFF.

The CDR3 DNA reads TGTGCCAGCAGCGTAGTAGCGGGGGCGGGAGATACGCAGTATTTT. This codes for CASSVVAGAGDTQYF. The rearrangement uses TRBV9 and TRBJ2-3; 9 bases align to TRBD2. Losses at the gene ends were 0 bases for V and 5 bases for J; bases not matched to a gene: 4. The CDR3 extends over 15 amino acids. Germline-derived CDR1 and CDR2 are SGDLS and YYNGEE.

This sequence joins TRBV5-1 and TRBJ2-7; 7 bases are shared with TRBD1. After removal of 3 bases from V and 3 bases from J, the junction contained 3 bases not matched to a gene. In germline, CDR1 is SGHRS, CDR2 YFSETQ. This CDR3 spans 13 amino acids. CDR3: CASSSRQGYEQYV. CDR3 in DNA: TGCGCCAGCAGCTCAAGACAGGGCTACGAGCAGTACGTC.

This chain joins TRBV4-3 and TRBJ2-7; D tentatively reads TRBD1 or TRBD2 (7 bases each). Trimming cost V 4 bases and J 6 bases, with 10 bases left between them. The CDR3 is 12 residues long. Germline V gene data show CDR1 as LGHNA and CDR2 as YSLEER. In nucleotides, the CDR3 is TGCGCCAGCAGCCTCAGGGGGGGCGAGCAGTACGTC. It translates to CASSLRGGEQYV.

V and J are TRBV29-1 and TRBJ2-7; a possible D gene is TRBD2 (5 bases). V lost 4 bases and J 3 bases, leaving 19 bases between the germline ends. The germline CDR1 and CDR2 sequences are SQVTM and ANQGSEA. This CDR3 has 15 amino acids. The CDR3 sequence is CSVVPVEGAYYEQYF. In nucleotides, the CDR3 is TGCAGCGTTGTCCCGGTAGAGGGCGCATACTACGAGCAGTACTTC.

The chain carries TRBV7-2 and TRBJ1-5; D gene uncertain. There are 13 residues in the CDR3. The germline CDR1 and CDR2 sequences are SGHTA and FQGNSA. Trimming removed 5 bases from V and 4 bases from J, with 9 bases in between. The CDR3 bases are TGTGCCAGCAGCCAGAACCTGAATCAGCCCCAGCATTTT. Translating it yields CASSQNLNQPQHF.

This clone was picked up a small number of times. The V call is TRBV27, the J call TRBJ1-5; perhaps TRBD1 as D (5 bases). Trimming stripped 2 bases from V and 2 bases from J, with 10 bases between. Per the germline V gene, CDR1 is MNHEY and CDR2 is SMNVEV (reference sequence). The CDR3 extends over 15 amino acids. The CDR3 DNA sequence: TGTGCCAGCAGTTTAGACAGATTGGGCAATCAGCCCCAGCATTTT. Protein product: CASSLDRLGNQPQHF.

The V and J genes are TRBV9 and TRBJ1-5; TRBD1 matches 8 bases. The CDR3 is made up of 14 amino acids. The V gene's germline CDR1 is SGDLS and CDR2 YYNGEE. V was pared by 3 bases and J by 5 bases, with 4 bases of the junction left unmatched. Written as DNA, the CDR3 is TGTGCCAGCAGCGGAGGACAGGGTGATCAGCCCCAGCATTTT. It is translated as CASSGGQGDQPQHF. Variable domain in full (rest from reference TRBV9 and TRBJ1-5): DSGVTQTPKHLITATGQRVTLRCSPRSGDLSVYWYQQSLDQGLQFLIQYYNGEERAKGNILERFSAQQFPDLHSELNLSSLELGDSALYFCASSGGQGDQPQHFGDGTRLSIL.

The table lists this clone with a few counts. The chain is built from TRBV7-9 and TRBJ2-7; tentatively, D is TRBD1 (5 bases). The germline CDR1 and CDR2 sequences are SEHNR and FQNEAQ (reference sequence). The V end was cut by 5 bases, the J end by 3 bases, with 17 bases between. The CDR3 is made up of 15 amino acids. CDR3 DNA: TGTGCCAGCAGCCCCTCAGTAGGGGTAGGCTACGAGCAGTACGTC. Translating gives CASSPSVGVGYEQYV.

The CDR3 protein is CASSLTVGLAEQFF. DNA of the CDR3: TGTGCCAGCAGCTTAACGGTGGGGCTAGCGGAGCAGTTCTTC. This chain uses TRBV7-3 with TRBJ2-1, with D perhaps TRBD2 (6 bases). Trimming removed 0 bases at V and 10 bases at J, with 13 bases between. Germline CDR1 SGHTA, CDR2 FQGTGA. This CDR3 is built from 14 residues. Combining the CDR3 with reference TRBV7-3 and TRBJ2-1 gives the whole variable domain GAGVSQTPSNKVTEKGKYVELRCDPISGHTALYWYRQSLGQGPEFLIYFQGTGAADDSGLPNDRFFAVRPEGSVSTLKIQRTERGDSAVYLCASSLTVGLAEQFFGPGTRLTVL.

The chain recombines TRBV5-4 with TRBJ2-7; tentative D call: TRBD1 (7 bases). The V end lost 4 bases, the J end lost 5 bases, and 19 bases lay between the germline ends. Germline CDR1 is SGHNT and CDR2 is YYREEE (reference sequence). This CDR3 contains 15 residues. The CDR3 nucleotides read TGTGCCAGCAGCATGGGTCGACAGGGAGGCAACGAGCAGTACTTC. It translates to CASSMGRQGGNEQYF.

The chain carries TRBV4-1 and TRBJ1-4, with a possible D match to TRBD1 (5 bases). The CDR3 runs to 14 residues. Germline V gene sequence: CDR1 MGHRA, CDR2 YSYEKL. V was shortened by 5 bases and J by 13 bases, with 20 bases between the two germline ends. The CDR3 sequence: CASSAFKVTGGLFF. CDR3 DNA: TGCGCCAGCAGCGCCTTCAAAGTGACCGGGGGACTGTTTTTT.

This clone was seen only a few times. The chain is built from TRBV5-4 and TRBJ2-5; 8 positions match TRBD1. The CDR3 spans 14 residues. The J segment lost 3 bases and the V segment lost 4 bases, leaving 5 bases of the junction unmatched. Per the germline V gene, CDR1 is SGHNT and CDR2 is YYREEE (reference sequence). CDR3 amino acids: CASSQMDREETQYF. Written as DNA, the CDR3 is TGTGCCAGCAGCCAAATGGACAGGGAAGAGACCCAGTACTTC. Based on the CDR3 plus reference TRBV5-4 and TRBJ2-5, the full variable domain is ETGVTQSPTHLIKTRGQQVTLRCSSQSGHNTVSWYQQALGQGPQFIFQYYREEENGRGNFPPRFSGLQFPNYSSELNVNALELDDSALYLCASSQMDREETQYFGPGTRLLVL.